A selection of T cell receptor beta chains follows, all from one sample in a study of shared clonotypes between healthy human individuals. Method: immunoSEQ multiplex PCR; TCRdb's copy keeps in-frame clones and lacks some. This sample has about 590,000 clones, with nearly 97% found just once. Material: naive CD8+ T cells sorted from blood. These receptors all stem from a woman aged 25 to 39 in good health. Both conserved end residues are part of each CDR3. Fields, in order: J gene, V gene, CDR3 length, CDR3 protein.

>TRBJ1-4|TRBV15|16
CATSSPARGLGEKLFF
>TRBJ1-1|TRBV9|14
CASSVMGAGTEAFF
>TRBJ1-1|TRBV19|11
CASSFVTEAFF
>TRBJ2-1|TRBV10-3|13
CAISGGEPPGLFF
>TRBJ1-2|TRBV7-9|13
CASSSGQDYGYTF
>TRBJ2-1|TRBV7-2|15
CASSLGSGTDNEQFF
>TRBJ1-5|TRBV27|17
CASSLAPGTGQIWAQHF
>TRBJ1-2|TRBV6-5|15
CASSYDPTDIYGYTF
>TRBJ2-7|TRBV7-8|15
CASSSTPGGLYEQYF
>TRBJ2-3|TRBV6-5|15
CASSYSASGRDTQYF
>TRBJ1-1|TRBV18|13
CASSPQDTVEAFF
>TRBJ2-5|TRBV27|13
CASKQGTGYEQYF
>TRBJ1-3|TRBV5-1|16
CASSLAQGGAGNTIYF